This is a list of T cell receptor beta chains from one sample in a study of T cells expressing NK-cell markers. No DNA is given; TCRdb re-called the 5' RACE reads and lists each CDR3 protein once. The sample spans more than 120,000 distinct CDR3 sequences; the ten largest clones claim roughly 12%. Material: blood T cells: a sorted CD56 or NKG2C T cell subset, CD4+ or CD8+ T cells, or bulk PBMC T cells (not recorded which). All receptors come from a man between 18 and 29 years old in good health. The CDR3 runs from the conserved cysteine through the conserved F or W. Some rows have no size entry. The others give once, few or many, or a class for an expanded clone.

>TRBV5-1|TRBJ2-3|NA
CASRLDASSTDTQYF
>TRBV19|TRBJ1-6|NA
CASSPDTSPLHF
>TRBV6-5|TRBJ2-1|NA
CASSYSGFEQFF
>TRBV27|TRBJ1-1|NA
CASSRGSGRPAFF
>TRBV9|TRBJ2-3|NA
CASSYYLDTQYF
>TRBV27|TRBJ2-3|NA
CASSFGTGFLTDTQYF
>TRBV6-2/TRBV6-3|TRBJ2-2|NA
CASRWGAGDTGELFF
>TRBV12-3/TRBV12-4|TRBJ2-1|NA
CASSYFTGGNEQFF
>TRBV29-1|TRBJ1-2|NA
CSVTWTDPNYGYTF
>TRBV28|TRBJ2-1|NA
CASSLADSNPSYNEQFF
>TRBV10-3|TRBJ2-1|NA
CAISESPAGGPGQFF
>TRBV7-9|TRBJ2-5|NA
CASSSEREQETQYF
>TRBV15|TRBJ1-5|NA
CATSREQGVDQPQHF
>TRBV19|TRBJ2-2|medium-sized
CASSQGSGGELFF
>TRBV12-3/TRBV12-4|TRBJ2-2|NA
CASSLGTSGELFF
>TRBV10-2|TRBJ2-1|NA
CATRGLSTSGRNNEQFF
>TRBV16|TRBJ1-3|NA
CASSQNGDSGNTIYF
>TRBV6-1|TRBJ2-3|NA
CASSQTGLRGSGDTQYF
>TRBV12-3/TRBV12-4|TRBJ2-7|NA
CASSLASGSYEQYF
>TRBV6-1|TRBJ2-1|NA
CASTAGGSSNEQFF
>TRBV20-1|TRBJ2-7|NA
CSARVAQTYEQYF
>TRBV30|TRBJ2-7|NA
CAWSISGQGIAGVTYEQYF
>TRBV4-1|TRBJ2-6|NA
CASSSLDSVLPGANVLTF
>TRBV4-2|TRBJ2-1|NA
CASSQDTYNNEQFF
>TRBV6-5|TRBJ2-7|NA
CASTEVGEGSHEQYF
>TRBV15|TRBJ2-7|NA
CATSRDNTLVEQYF
>TRBV19|TRBJ2-1|NA
CASSLSGNRYNEQFF
>TRBV24-1|TRBJ2-4|NA
CATSAQQGDSLIQYF
>TRBV7-6|TRBJ2-7|NA
CASSLNPHGTGGEQYF
>TRBV7-2|TRBJ2-3|NA
CASSLRPGPQYF
>TRBV4-1|TRBJ2-5|NA
CASSHPLAGGPQETQYF
>TRBV12-5|TRBJ2-1|NA
CASGLVFLDISSYNEQFF
>TRBV27|TRBJ1-5|NA
CASSLLNQPQHF
>TRBV6-5|TRBJ2-1|NA
CASSLDFYSYNEQFF
>TRBV6-1|TRBJ2-2|NA
CASSSGRAKAGELFF
>TRBV13|TRBJ2-7|NA
CASSLFGQGSYEQYF
>TRBV27|TRBJ2-1|NA
CASIPLGGYRAGHSYNEQFF
>TRBV5-1|TRBJ2-1|NA
CASSTRLAAYNEQFF
>TRBV5-4|TRBJ2-1|NA
CASSLMAGEGNEQFF
>TRBV4-3|TRBJ2-2|NA
CASSQVGSGNVGGELFF
>TRBV24-1|TRBJ1-4|NA
CATSDQGAGEKLFF
>TRBV9|TRBJ2-3|NA
CASSATGTGANPDTQYF
>TRBV12-3/TRBV12-4|TRBJ2-1|NA
CASSGEGYVNEQFF
>TRBV6-2/TRBV6-3|TRBJ2-5|NA
CASTHSGLETQYF
>TRBV25-1|TRBJ2-5|NA
CASSESWQAGQETQYF
>TRBV12-3/TRBV12-4|TRBJ1-1|NA
CASSSTWTGTPEAFF
>TRBV11-2|TRBJ2-6|NA
CASSLSTEGVNVLTF
>TRBV29-1|TRBJ2-2|NA
CSVEDTGTGFSGELFF
>TRBV6-1|TRBJ2-5|NA
CASSLRGGWETQYF
>TRBV12-3/TRBV12-4|TRBJ2-7|NA
CASSQGGNEQYF
>TRBV6-2/TRBV6-3|TRBJ2-3|NA
CASSYSFPDTQYF
>TRBV13|TRBJ2-4|NA
CASSGADRENIQYF